This entry features one T cell receptor beta chain sequence. The J segment lost 7 bases and the V segment lost 8 bases, leaving 7 bases of the junction unmatched. The CDR3 spans 13 residues. CDR1 is SGHDN and CDR2 is FVKESK in the germline V gene. Using immunoSEQ multiplex PCR, the repertoire was profiled, and TCRdb retains in-frame clones only, with some absent. The repertoire holds around 370,000 clones, with more than 70% as singletons. Two negative PCRs, clearance, or symptom resolution were required of recovered Cohort 3 donors. The data originate from a study of blood T cell repertoires in COVID-19.

The receptor was derived from a woman aged 18-30 years who had recovered from COVID-19. The sample comprised PBMCs or T cells enriched from blood (not recorded which). The genes are TRBV14 and TRBJ1-4, with 7 bases that match TRBD1. CDR3 in DNA: TGTGCCAGCGGAGGGACAGTGAGTGAAAAACTGTTTTTT. Protein: CASGGTVSEKLFF.